A single sample gave rise to the 3 T cell receptor beta chains below, sequenced in a study of OX40 agonist ivuxolimab in advanced cancers. TCRdb's table, derived via immunoSEQ multiplex PCR, lists solely in-frame clones and lacks some. The sample has approximately 130,000 clones; 93% are singletons. Source: CD4+ or CD8+ T cells sorted from blood, taken in a trial of the OX40 agonist ivuxolimab. All receptors derive from an adult with an advanced solid tumor such as melanoma, head and neck, liver or kidney cancer.

This clone was counted a few times. The chain combines TRBV5-1 with TRBJ2-1; the D gene could be TRBD1 or TRBD2 (6 bases each). The CDR3 contains 14 residues. In germline, CDR1 is SGHRS, CDR2 YFSETQ. The ends were cut back, 0 bases at V and 7 bases at J, with 11 bases in the middle. The CDR3: CASSLDGGFNEQFF. CDR3 bases: TGCGCCAGCAGCTTGGACGGGGGCTTTAATGAGCAGTTCTTC.

The count of this clone is one. The rearrangement joins TRBV11-3 to TRBJ2-1; 14 nucleotides line up with TRBD2. The CDR3 length is 15 residues. Looked up from germline, CDR1 is SGHNT and CDR2 is YENEEA. After removal of 5 bases from V and 9 bases from J, the junction contained 6 bases not matched to a gene. CDR3 sequence: CASSQTSGGAGEQFF. In nucleotides, the CDR3 is TGTGCCAGCAGCCAGACTAGCGGGGGGGCCGGTGAGCAGTTCTTC.

The chain combines TRBV7-2 with TRBJ1-5; 7 bases are a match to TRBD1. V was clipped by 6 bases and J by 2 bases; unmatched bases: 4. Germline lookup yields CDR1 SGHTA and CDR2 FQGNSA. This CDR3 contains 14 residues. In DNA form, the CDR3 reads TGTGCCAGCAGACGTACAGGGGGCAATCAGCCCCAGCATTTT. Amino acids: CASRRTGGNQPQHF.